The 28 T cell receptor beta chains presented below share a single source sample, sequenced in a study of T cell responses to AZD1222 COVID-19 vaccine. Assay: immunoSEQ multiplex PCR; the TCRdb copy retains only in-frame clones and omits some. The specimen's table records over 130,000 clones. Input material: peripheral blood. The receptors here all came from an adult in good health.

The CDR3 DNA reads as TGTGCCAGCAGCCAAGGGAACACAGGGGGCGCGAACTATGGCTACACCTTC. It yields the protein CASSQGNTGGANYGYTF. The gene calls are TRBV4-2 and TRBJ1-2, with 9 bases aligning to TRBD1. From germline, CDR1 is LGHNA and CDR2 YNFKEQ. The CDR3 is 17 residues long. V lost 1 base to trimming and J lost 2 bases; unmatched junction nucleotides: 8.

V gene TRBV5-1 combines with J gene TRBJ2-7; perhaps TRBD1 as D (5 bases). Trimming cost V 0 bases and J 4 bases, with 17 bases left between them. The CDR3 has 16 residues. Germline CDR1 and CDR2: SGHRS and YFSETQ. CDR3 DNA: TGCGCCAGCAGCTTGGCAACAGGTATTAGGGGTTACGAGCAGTACTTC. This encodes CASSLATGIRGYEQYF.

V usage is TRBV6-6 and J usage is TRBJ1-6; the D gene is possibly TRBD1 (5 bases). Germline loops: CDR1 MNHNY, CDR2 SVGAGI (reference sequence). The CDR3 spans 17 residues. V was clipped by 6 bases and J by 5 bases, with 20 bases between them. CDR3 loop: CASRRQRALPNNSPLHF. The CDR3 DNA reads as TGTGCCAGCAGACGACAGAGGGCCCTCCCGAATAATTCACCCCTCCACTTT.

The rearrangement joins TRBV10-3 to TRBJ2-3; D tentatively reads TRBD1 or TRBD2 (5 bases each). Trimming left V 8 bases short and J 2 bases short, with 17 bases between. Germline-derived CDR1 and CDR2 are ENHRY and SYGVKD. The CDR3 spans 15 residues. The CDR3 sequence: CAIGGAEPITDTQYF. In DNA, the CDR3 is TGTGCCATCGGGGGAGCTGAGCCTATCACAGATACGCAGTATTTT.

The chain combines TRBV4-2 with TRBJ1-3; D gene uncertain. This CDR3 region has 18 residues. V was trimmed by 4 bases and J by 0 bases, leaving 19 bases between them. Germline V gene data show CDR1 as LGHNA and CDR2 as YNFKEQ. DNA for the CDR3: TGTGCCAGCAGCCGACATTGGGGAGCGGGGAACTCTGGAAACACCATATATTTT. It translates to CASSRHWGAGNSGNTIYF.

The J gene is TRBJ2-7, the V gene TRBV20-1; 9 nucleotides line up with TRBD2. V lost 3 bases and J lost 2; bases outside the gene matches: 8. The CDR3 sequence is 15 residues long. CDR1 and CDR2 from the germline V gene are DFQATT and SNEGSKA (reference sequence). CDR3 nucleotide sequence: TGCAGTGCTAGTTACCCGAGCGGGGGGACCTACGAGCAGTACTTC. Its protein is CSASYPSGGTYEQYF.

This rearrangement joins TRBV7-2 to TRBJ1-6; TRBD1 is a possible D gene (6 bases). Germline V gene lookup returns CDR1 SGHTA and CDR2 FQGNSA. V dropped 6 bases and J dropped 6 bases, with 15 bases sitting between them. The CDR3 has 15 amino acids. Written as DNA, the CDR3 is TGTGCCAGCAGAACCCACAGGGATCGTAATTCACCCCTCCACTTT. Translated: CASRTHRDRNSPLHF.

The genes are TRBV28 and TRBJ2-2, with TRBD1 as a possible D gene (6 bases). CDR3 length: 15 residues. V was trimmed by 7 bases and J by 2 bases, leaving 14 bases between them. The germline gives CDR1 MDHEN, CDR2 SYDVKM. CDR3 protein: CASTTGQLNTGELFF. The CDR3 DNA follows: TGTGCCAGCACTACCGGACAGCTAAACACCGGGGAGCTGTTTTTT.

CDR3: CASSRRNSRGSGGELFF. In DNA form, the CDR3 reads TGTGCCAGCAGCCGCCGTAACAGTAGAGGGTCGGGCGGGGAGCTGTTTTTT. V and J are TRBV7-9 and TRBJ2-2, with D tentatively TRBD2 (5 bases). Trimming took 5 bases from V and 7 from J, leaving 23 bases between them. The CDR3 runs 17 residues. CDR1 is SEHNR and CDR2 is FQNEAQ in the germline V gene (reference sequence).

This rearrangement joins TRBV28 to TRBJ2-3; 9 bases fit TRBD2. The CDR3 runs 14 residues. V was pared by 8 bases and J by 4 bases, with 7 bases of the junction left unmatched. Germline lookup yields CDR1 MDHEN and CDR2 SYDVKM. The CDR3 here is CASRGGGVADTQYF. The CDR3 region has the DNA TGTGCCAGCCGCGGGGGGGGCGTCGCAGATACGCAGTATTTT.

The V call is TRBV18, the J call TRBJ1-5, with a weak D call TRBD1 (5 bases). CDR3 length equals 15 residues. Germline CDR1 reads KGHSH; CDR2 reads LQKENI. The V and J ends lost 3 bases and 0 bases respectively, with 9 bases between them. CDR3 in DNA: TGTGCCAGCTCACCCCTGGGGGGTAGCAATCAGCCCCAGCATTTT. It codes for CASSPLGGSNQPQHF.

DNA for the CDR3: TGTGCCAGCAGCTCCTGGGGTAGGGGCGCGGGAGATACGCAGTATTTT. This codes for CASSSWGRGAGDTQYF. This chain uses TRBV7-2 with TRBJ2-3; D is perhaps TRBD1 or TRBD2 (5 bases each). The CDR3 loop spans 16 amino acids. Trimming cost V 4 bases and J 5 bases, with 19 bases left between them. Looked up from germline, CDR1 is SGHTA and CDR2 is FQGNSA.

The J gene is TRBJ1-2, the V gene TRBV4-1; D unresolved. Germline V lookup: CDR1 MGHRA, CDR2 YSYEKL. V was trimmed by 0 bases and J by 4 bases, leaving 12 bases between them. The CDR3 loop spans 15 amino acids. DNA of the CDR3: TGCGCCAGCAGCCAAGATAAAGGCCCAGGCTATGGCTACACCTTC. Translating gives CASSQDKGPGYGYTF.

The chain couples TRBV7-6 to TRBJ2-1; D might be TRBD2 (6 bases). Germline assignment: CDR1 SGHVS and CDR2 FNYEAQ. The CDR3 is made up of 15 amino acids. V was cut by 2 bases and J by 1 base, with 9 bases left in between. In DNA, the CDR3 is TGTGCCAGCAGCTTAATGGGGGGATCCTACAATGAGCAGTTCTTC. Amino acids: CASSLMGGSYNEQFF.

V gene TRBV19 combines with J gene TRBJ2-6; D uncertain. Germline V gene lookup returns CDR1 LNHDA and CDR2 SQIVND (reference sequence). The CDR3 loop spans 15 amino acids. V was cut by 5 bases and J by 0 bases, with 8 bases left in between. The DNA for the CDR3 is TGTGCCAGTAGTCCCCTTACCTCTGGGGCCAACGTCCTGACTTTC. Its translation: CASSPLTSGANVLTF. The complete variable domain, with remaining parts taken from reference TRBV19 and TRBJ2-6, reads DGGITQSPKYLFRKEGQNVTLSCEQNLNHDAMYWYRQDPGQGLRLIYYSQIVNDFQKGDIAEGYSVSREKKESFPLTVTSAQKNPTAFYLCASSPLTSGANVLTFGAGSRLTVL.

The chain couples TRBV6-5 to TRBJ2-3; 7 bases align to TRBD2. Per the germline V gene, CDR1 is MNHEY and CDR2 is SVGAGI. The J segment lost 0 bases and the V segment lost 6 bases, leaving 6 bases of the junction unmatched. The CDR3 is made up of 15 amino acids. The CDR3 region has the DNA TGTGCCAGCAGACCCGGGACTACCAGCACAGATACGCAGTATTTT. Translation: CASRPGTTSTDTQYF.

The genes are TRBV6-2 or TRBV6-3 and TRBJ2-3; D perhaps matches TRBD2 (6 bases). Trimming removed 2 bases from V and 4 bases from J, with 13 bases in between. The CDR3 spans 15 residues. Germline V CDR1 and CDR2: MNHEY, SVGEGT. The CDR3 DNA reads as TGTGCCAGCAGTTACGGTGGCGGGGAAGCAGATACGCAGTATTTT. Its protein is CASSYGGGEADTQYF.

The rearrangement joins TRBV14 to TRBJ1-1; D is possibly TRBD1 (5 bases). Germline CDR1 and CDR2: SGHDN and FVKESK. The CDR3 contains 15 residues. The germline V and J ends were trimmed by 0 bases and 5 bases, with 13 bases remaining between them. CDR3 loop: CASSQDLSGNTEAFF. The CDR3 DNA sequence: TGTGCCAGCAGCCAAGACTTGTCAGGGAATACTGAAGCTTTCTTT.

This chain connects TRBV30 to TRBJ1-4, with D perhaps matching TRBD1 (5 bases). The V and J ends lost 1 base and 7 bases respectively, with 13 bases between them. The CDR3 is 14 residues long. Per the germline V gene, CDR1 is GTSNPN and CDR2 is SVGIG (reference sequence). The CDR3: CAWSAGTLGEKLFF. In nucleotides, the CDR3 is TGTGCCTGGAGTGCCGGGACTCTGGGTGAAAAACTGTTTTTT.

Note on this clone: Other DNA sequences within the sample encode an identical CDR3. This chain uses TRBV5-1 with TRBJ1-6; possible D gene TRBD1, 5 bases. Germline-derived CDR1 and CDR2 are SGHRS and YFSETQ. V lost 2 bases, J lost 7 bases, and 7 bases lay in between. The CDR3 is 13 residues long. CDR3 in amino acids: CASSLEGNSPLHF. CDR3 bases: TGCGCCAGCAGCTTAGAGGGGAATTCACCCCTCCACTTT.

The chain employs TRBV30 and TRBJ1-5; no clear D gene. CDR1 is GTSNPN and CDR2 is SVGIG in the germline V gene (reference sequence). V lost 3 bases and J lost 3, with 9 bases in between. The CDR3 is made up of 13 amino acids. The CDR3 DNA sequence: TGTGCCTGGAGGGTTGGGGACAATCAGCCCCAGCATTTT. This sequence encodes CAWRVGDNQPQHF.

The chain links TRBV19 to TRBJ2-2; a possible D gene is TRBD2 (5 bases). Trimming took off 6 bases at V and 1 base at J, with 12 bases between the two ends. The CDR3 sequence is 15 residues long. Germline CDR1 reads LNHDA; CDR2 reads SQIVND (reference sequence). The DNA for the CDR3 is TGTGCCAGTAGAGGTAGGACTCAGAACACCGGGGAGCTGTTTTTT. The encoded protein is CASRGRTQNTGELFF.

The CDR3 sequence: CASSPDRGGYTF. In nucleotides, the CDR3 is TGTGCCAGCAGCCCTGACAGGGGTGGCTACACCTTC. The chain uses TRBV5-4 and TRBJ1-2; 8 bases align to TRBD1. The V segment lost 4 bases and the J segment 7 bases; nucleotides outside the gene matches: 3. The V gene's germline CDR1 is SGHNT and CDR2 YYREEE (reference sequence). The CDR3 loop spans 12 amino acids.

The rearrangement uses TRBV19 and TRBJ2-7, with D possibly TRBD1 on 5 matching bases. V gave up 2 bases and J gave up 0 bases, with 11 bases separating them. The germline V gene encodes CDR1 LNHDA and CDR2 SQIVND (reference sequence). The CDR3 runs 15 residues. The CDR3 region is CASSIRRGFSYEQYF. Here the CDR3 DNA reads TGTGCCAGTAGTATACGTAGGGGATTCTCCTACGAGCAGTACTTC. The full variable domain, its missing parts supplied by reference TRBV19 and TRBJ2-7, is DGGITQSPKYLFRKEGQNVTLSCEQNLNHDAMYWYRQDPGQGLRLIYYSQIVNDFQKGDIAEGYSVSREKKESFPLTVTSAQKNPTAFYLCASSIRRGFSYEQYFGPGTRLTVT.

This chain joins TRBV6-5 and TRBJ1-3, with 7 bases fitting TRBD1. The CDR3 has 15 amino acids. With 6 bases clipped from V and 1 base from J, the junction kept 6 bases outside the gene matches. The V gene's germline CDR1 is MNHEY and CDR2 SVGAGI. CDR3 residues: CASRATGLSGNTIYF. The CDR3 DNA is TGTGCCAGCAGGGCGACAGGGCTTTCTGGAAACACCATATATTTT.

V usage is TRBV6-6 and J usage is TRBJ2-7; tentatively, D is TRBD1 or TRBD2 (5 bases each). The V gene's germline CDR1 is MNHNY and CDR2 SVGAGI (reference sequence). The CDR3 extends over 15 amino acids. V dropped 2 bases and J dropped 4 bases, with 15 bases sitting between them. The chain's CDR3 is CASSYGQGEGYEQYF. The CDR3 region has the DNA TGTGCCAGCAGTTACGGGCAGGGCGAGGGGTACGAGCAGTACTTC.

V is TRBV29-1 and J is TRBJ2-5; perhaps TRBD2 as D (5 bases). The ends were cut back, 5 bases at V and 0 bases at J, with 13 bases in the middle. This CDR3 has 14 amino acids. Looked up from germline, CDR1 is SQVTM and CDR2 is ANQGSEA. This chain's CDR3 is CSVSQTGNQETQYF. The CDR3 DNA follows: TGCAGCGTTAGCCAAACCGGGAACCAAGAGACCCAGTACTTC.

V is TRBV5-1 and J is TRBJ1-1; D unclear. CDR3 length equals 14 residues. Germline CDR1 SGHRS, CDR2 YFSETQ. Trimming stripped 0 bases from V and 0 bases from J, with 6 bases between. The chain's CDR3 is CASSLDTLNTEAFF. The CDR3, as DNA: TGCGCCAGCAGCTTGGACACCTTGAACACTGAAGCTTTCTTT.